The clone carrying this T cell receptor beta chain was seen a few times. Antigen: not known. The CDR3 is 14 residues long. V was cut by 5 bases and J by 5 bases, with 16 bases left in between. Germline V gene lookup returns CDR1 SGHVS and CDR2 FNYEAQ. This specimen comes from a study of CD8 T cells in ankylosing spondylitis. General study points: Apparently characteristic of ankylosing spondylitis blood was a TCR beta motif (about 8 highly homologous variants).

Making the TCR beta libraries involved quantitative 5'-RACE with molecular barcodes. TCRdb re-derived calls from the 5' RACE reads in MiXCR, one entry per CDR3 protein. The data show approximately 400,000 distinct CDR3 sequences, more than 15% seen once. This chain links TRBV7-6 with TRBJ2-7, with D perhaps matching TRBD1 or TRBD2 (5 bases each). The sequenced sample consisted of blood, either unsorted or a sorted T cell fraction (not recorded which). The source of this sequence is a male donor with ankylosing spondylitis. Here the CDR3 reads CASSRWQGEDEQYF. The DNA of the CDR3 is TGTGCCAGCAGCCGTTGGCAGGGAGAAGACGAGCAGTACTTC.